These 25 T cell receptor beta chains share one sample of origin, sequenced in a study of blood T cell repertoires in COVID-19. This table comes from immunoSEQ multiplex PCR, and its TCRdb copy is limited to in-frame clones, with some not included. The sample comprises 300,000 to 400,000 clones, about nine tenths of which are singletons, and about 6% rests with the top ten. Material: peripheral blood. The receptor source for this set is a woman aged 50 to 60 with COVID-19, enrolled during active disease.

The V gene is TRBV14, the J gene TRBJ1-2; 9 bases agree with TRBD1. Trimming took 4 bases from V and 7 from J; bases not matched to a gene: 7. The CDR3 has 14 amino acids. Germline V gene sequence: CDR1 SGHDN, CDR2 FVKESK. The CDR3 reads CASSPPGTGFGYTF. The CDR3 nucleotides read TGTGCCAGCAGCCCCCCGGGGACAGGGTTTGGCTACACCTTC.

The genes are TRBV5-6 and TRBJ2-1, with 7 bases aligning to TRBD2. The germline V gene encodes CDR1 SGHDT and CDR2 YYEEEE. J was trimmed by 0 bases and V by 4 bases; bases with no gene match: 10. This CDR3 contains 17 residues. The CDR3 sequence is CASSAMPAGSSYNEQFF. The CDR3 nucleotides read TGTGCCAGCAGCGCAATGCCAGCGGGGAGCTCCTACAATGAGCAGTTCTTC.

This chain joins TRBV9 and TRBJ2-2; D not resolved. CDR1 and CDR2 from the germline V gene are SGDLS and YYNGEE. The CDR3 consists of 13 residues. V lost 1 base to trimming and J lost 5 bases, with 6 bases between them. The CDR3, as DNA: TGTGCCAGCAGCGTATCCGTGACCGGGGAGCTGTTTTTT. Encoded protein: CASSVSVTGELFF. The complete variable domain, with remaining parts taken from reference TRBV9 and TRBJ2-2, reads DSGVTQTPKHLITATGQRVTLRCSPRSGDLSVYWYQQSLDQGLQFLIQYYNGEERAKGNILERFSAQQFPDLHSELNLSSLELGDSALYFCASSVSVTGELFFGEGSRLTVL.

This rearrangement joins TRBV7-8 to TRBJ2-1, with D maybe TRBD1 (6 bases). Germline V gene data show CDR1 as SGHVS and CDR2 as FQNEAQ. There are 15 residues in the CDR3. V was clipped by 1 base and J by 4 bases, with 11 bases between them. The CDR3 nucleotides read TGTGCCAGCAGCTTAGAGGGGACATCTTACAATGAGCAGTTCTTC. It translates to CASSLEGTSYNEQFF.

V is TRBV5-1 and J is TRBJ2-6; 8 bases agree with TRBD1. V lost 4 bases, J lost 4 bases, and 10 bases stayed unmatched. The length of the CDR3 is 17 residues. Germline V lookup: CDR1 SGHRS, CDR2 YFSETQ. CDR3: CASSPDRGVGGANVLTF. CDR3 sequence (DNA): TGCGCCAGCAGCCCTGACAGGGGAGTAGGAGGGGCCAACGTCCTGACTTTC.

This clone was seen once. The V call is TRBV12-5, the J call TRBJ1-2; the D is unclear. The CDR3 has 15 residues. Germline V CDR1 and CDR2: LGHNT, FRNRAP. V lost 3 bases, J lost 3 bases, and 14 bases lay in between. This CDR3 reads CASGFGVRKYYGYTF. The CDR3 bases are TGTGCTAGTGGTTTCGGGGTCCGGAAATACTATGGCTACACCTTC.

V and J are TRBV4-3 and TRBJ2-5, with 16 nucleotides matching TRBD2. The CDR3 extends over 16 amino acids. Germline V gene data show CDR1 as LGHNA and CDR2 as YSLEER. Trimming cost V 3 bases and J 5 bases; bases outside gene matches: 3. The DNA for the CDR3 is TGCGCCAGCAGCCAGGGACTAGCGGGAGGGGGGGAGACCCAGTACTTC. Protein product: CASSQGLAGGGETQYF.

V gene TRBV19 combines with J gene TRBJ2-5; D uncertain. CDR1 is LNHDA, CDR2 SQIVND, per germline (reference sequence). V was shortened by 7 bases and J by 6 bases, with 12 bases between the two germline ends. The CDR3 runs 12 residues. Written as DNA, the CDR3 is TGTGCCAGTAATATTCTAGGCCAGACCCAGTACTTC. It is translated as CASNILGQTQYF.

The gene calls are TRBV11-1 and TRBJ2-1, with 10 bases fitting TRBD2. The germline CDR1 and CDR2 sequences are SGHAT and FQDESV (reference sequence). The V gene end was trimmed by 2 bases and the J gene end by 7 bases; junction bases not matched to a gene: 5. The CDR3 totals 15 residues. CDR3 sequence (DNA): TGTGCCAGCAGCTTAACTAGCGGGATTAAGAATGAGCAGTTCTTC. Protein product: CASSLTSGIKNEQFF.

The chain joins TRBV2 to TRBJ2-7; perhaps TRBD1 as D (6 bases). Trimming cost V 5 bases and J 2 bases, with 10 bases left between them. Per germline, CDR1 SNHLY and CDR2 FYNNEI. The CDR3 is made up of 13 amino acids. CDR3 residues: CASSNRQAYEQYF. The CDR3, as DNA: TGTGCCAGCAGTAATAGACAGGCCTACGAGCAGTACTTC.

This chain uses TRBV20-1 with TRBJ2-3; possibly TRBD2 for D (6 bases). The germline V and J ends were trimmed by 3 bases and 3 bases, with 16 bases remaining between them. The CDR3 sequence is 15 residues long. Germline-derived CDR1 and CDR2 are DFQATT and SNEGSKA (reference sequence). This CDR3 reads CSASPQEGLTDTQYF. In DNA, the CDR3 is TGCAGTGCTAGTCCTCAGGAGGGCCTGACAGATACGCAGTATTTT.

This clone was observed a handful of times. The chain carries TRBV25-1 and TRBJ2-5, with a possible D match to TRBD2 (5 bases). CDR1 MGHDK and CDR2 SYGVNS come from the germline V gene. Trimming removed 3 bases at V and 0 bases at J, with 11 bases between. This CDR3 contains 15 residues. The CDR3 DNA is TGTGCCAGCAGTGATTTACGGGGTTACCAAGAGACCCAGTACTTC. This gives the protein CASSDLRGYQETQYF.

The rearrangement joins TRBV9 to TRBJ1-2; possibly TRBD1 for D (5 bases). Trimming removed 0 bases from V and 2 bases from J, with 14 bases in between. CDR1 and CDR2 (germline): SGDLS, YYNGEE. This CDR3 comprises 16 residues. The CDR3 bases are TGTGCCAGCAGCGTAGCCCCGACAGATATGAACTATGGCTACACCTTC. It is translated as CASSVAPTDMNYGYTF.

The J gene is TRBJ2-1, the V gene TRBV13; 14 nucleotides line up with TRBD2. Trimming took 6 bases from V and 6 from J; bases not matched to a gene: 4. Germline CDR1 PRHDT, CDR2 FYEKMQ (reference sequence). This CDR3 has 15 residues. Here the CDR3 reads CASSIGLAGGNEQFF. The CDR3 nucleotides are TGTGCCAGCAGTATAGGACTAGCGGGGGGCAATGAGCAGTTCTTC.

The chain has TRBV9 and TRBJ1-2; a possible D gene is TRBD1 (6 bases). CDR1 and CDR2 (germline): SGDLS, YYNGEE. Trimming stripped 0 bases from V and 7 bases from J, with 7 bases between. The CDR3 runs 12 residues. CDR3 in amino acids: CASSVDRAGYTF. CDR3 nucleotides: TGTGCCAGCAGCGTAGACAGGGCTGGCTACACCTTC.

The gene calls are TRBV7-3 and TRBJ2-2; D may be TRBD2 (6 bases). Germline CDR1 reads SGHTA; CDR2 reads FQGTGA. V was cut by 2 bases and J by 2 bases, with 9 bases left in between. CDR3 size: 15 residues. CDR3 nucleotides: TGTGCCAGCAGCTTATCGGCGGGAAACACCGGGGAGCTGTTTTTT. It is translated as CASSLSAGNTGELFF.

In this sample, this clone turned up a few times. The V and J genes are TRBV5-1 and TRBJ2-7; TRBD1 might be the D (6 bases). The length of the CDR3 is 17 residues. The V end was cut by 4 bases, the J end by 0 bases, with 20 bases between. CDR1 and CDR2 (germline): SGHRS, YFSETQ. DNA for the CDR3: TGCGCCAGCAGCCCAGGACATAGGGACACCAACTCCTACGAGCAGTACTTC. As protein: CASSPGHRDTNSYEQYF.

This clone has just one count. The chain is built from TRBV19 and TRBJ2-7, with 7 positions matching TRBD2. CDR3 length: 14 amino acids. Germline V CDR1 and CDR2: LNHDA, SQIVND (reference sequence). With 5 bases clipped from V and 2 bases from J, the junction kept 6 bases outside the gene matches. This CDR3 is CASSWSSGPYEQYF. The CDR3 DNA sequence: TGTGCCAGTAGTTGGTCTAGCGGTCCCTACGAGCAGTACTTC.

V usage is TRBV11-2 and J usage is TRBJ2-2; 8 nucleotides agree with TRBD1. Unmatched junction bases numbered 7, after V lost 3 bases and J lost 7 bases. Germline lookup yields CDR1 SGHAT and CDR2 FQNNGV. This CDR3 comprises 15 residues. CDR3 DNA: TGTGCCAGCAGCTTTTTTCAGGGGGCTGGCGGGGAGCTGTTTTTT. The encoded protein is CASSFFQGAGGELFF.

The rearrangement joins TRBV11-3 to TRBJ2-3, with D perhaps matching TRBD1 (6 bases). This CDR3 spans 15 amino acids. Looked up from germline, CDR1 is SGHNT and CDR2 is YENEEA. Deletions cut 4 bases from V and 2 bases from J, with 13 bases between. The CDR3 region has the DNA TGTGCCAGCAGCTCCCCCCGGACAGACACAGATACGCAGTATTTT. Translation: CASSSPRTDTDTQYF.

The rearrangement uses TRBV11-2 and TRBJ2-5, with 8 bases that match TRBD2. The CDR3 is 15 residues long. The junction had 5 bases not matched to a gene; V was cut back by 3 bases and J by 2 bases. Germline V gives CDR1 SGHAT, CDR2 FQNNGV. The CDR3 DNA sequence: TGTGCCAGCAGCTTTGGGACTAGTAAACAAGAGACCCAGTACTTC. Translation: CASSFGTSKQETQYF.

Points on this clone: Other DNA sequences in this specimen translate into the identical CDR3. J is TRBJ2-7 and V is TRBV5-1; 11 nucleotides line up with TRBD2. V lost 4 bases, J lost 1 base, and 4 bases stayed unmatched. CDR3 length: 15 residues. Germline V CDR1 and CDR2: SGHRS, YFSETQ. This CDR3 reads CASSLLAGGSYEQYF. As DNA, the CDR3 is TGCGCCAGCAGCCTCCTAGCGGGAGGATCCTACGAGCAGTACTTC.

This chain links TRBV5-4 with TRBJ2-5, with 9 nucleotides matching TRBD1. Germline V CDR1 and CDR2: SGHNT, YYREEE (reference sequence). CDR3 length: 15 amino acids. V shed 0 bases, J shed 5 bases, and the junction held 5 bases outside the gene matches. DNA for the CDR3: TGTGCCAGCAGCTTGGTAACAGGGGGCGCTGAGACCCAGTACTTC. Translation gives CASSLVTGGAETQYF.

As DNA, the CDR3 is TGTGCCAGTAGTACCCACTACCGGACAGAACAAGAGACCCAGTACTTC. Translated: CASSTHYRTEQETQYF. The rearrangement uses TRBV19 and TRBJ2-5, with D tentatively TRBD1 (6 bases). The length of the CDR3 is 16 residues. Germline V gene lookup returns CDR1 LNHDA and CDR2 SQIVND (reference sequence). V was shortened by 4 bases and J by 2 bases, with 17 bases between the two germline ends.

The chain is built from TRBV7-9 and TRBJ1-2, with 7 bases aligning to TRBD1. Germline CDR1 reads SEHNR; CDR2 reads FQNEAQ (reference sequence). V lost 3 bases, J lost 3 bases, and 1 base stayed unmatched. The CDR3 consists of 13 residues. CDR3 in amino acids: CASSFGTDYGYTF. The DNA of the CDR3 is TGTGCCAGCAGCTTTGGGACAGACTATGGCTACACCTTC.